This T cell receptor beta chain was sequenced in a study of T cell responses to AZD1222 COVID-19 vaccine. Study-wide results and limits: CD4 TCRs covered the whole spike, strongest at regions 160-218 and 743-854.

V dropped 0 bases and J dropped 2 bases, with 14 bases sitting between them. This CDR3 comprises 16 residues. Germline V CDR1 and CDR2: MNHEY, SVGAGI. Method: immunoSEQ multiplex PCR; TCRdb's copy keeps in-frame clones and lacks some. The data show some 120,000 clones, about 91% seen once. On this clone itself: Its antigen is undetermined.

The sample here was peripheral blood, taken on day 0 of AZD1222 vaccination. The source of this sequence is an adult in good health. The chain is built from TRBV6-5 and TRBJ2-7; no clear D. The DNA for the CDR3 is TGTGCCAGCAGTTACTCTTCGAGCTCCACCACCTACGAGCAGTACTTC. This codes for CASSYSSSSTTYEQYF.